What follows describes a single T cell receptor (beta chain). Its antigen is not yet known. Nothing much larger sits one base from this clone, and base qualities are not available. Receptor amplification or capture employed the immunoSEQ multiplex PCR assay. TCRdb mirrors the immuneACCESS table, restricted to in-frame sequences. Some clones are absent from its copies; in checked studies, under half trace to an unresolved V gene, and the reason for the others is unknown. The sample table shows 35,000 or so clones, and roughly 88% are seen once. The ten largest clones represent roughly 1.2% of the sample. This specimen comes from a study of T cell changes during pregnancy in multiple sclerosis (dated by TCRdb to between 2019 and 2020). With regard to the full study: The study examined how the T cell repertoire changed over the course of pregnancy in women with multiple sclerosis.

The CDR3 covers 16 residues, taking in both the cysteine and the phenylalanine. The kept DNA is CDR3 alone, 48 bases in frame from the first base. The germline V gene sets CDR1 to SGHTA and CDR2 to FQGNSA. Cut back by 1 base and 3 bases, the V and J ends lie 16 bases apart. This clonotype was obtained from a female donor with multiple sclerosis, enrolled in a pregnancy study. The rearrangement joined TRBV7-2 to TRBJ2-7; the D region possibly corresponds to TRBD2 (6 bases align). The source was CD4+ T cells from peripheral blood mononuclear cells, collected before pregnancy. The DNA sequence is given as TGTGCCAGCAGCTTAGTTCCGGGAGAACCCCTCTACGAGCAGTACTTC. Its protein reads: CASSLVPGEPLYEQYF.